The rows below give T cell receptor beta chains drawn from one sample of a study of T cell responses to AZD1222 COVID-19 vaccine. Assay: immunoSEQ multiplex PCR; the TCRdb copy retains only in-frame clones and omits some. The top ten clones hold around 1.9% of a sample with 130,000 to 150,000 clones, 90% to 95% of them seen once. Sequences were derived from peripheral blood, sampled on day 0 of AZD1222 vaccination. These receptors came from an adult in good health. The CDR3 runs from the conserved cysteine through the conserved F or W. Each record gives: J gene, D gene, V gene, clone size, CDR3 protein, CDR3 DNA. A D gene is named only where the DNA matches it firmly. Some rows mark clone size as missing; the rest say once, few, many or name a class of expanded clone.

TRBJ2-1,TRBD2,TRBV15,.,CATSREVAGYNEQFF,TGTGCCACCAGCAGAGAAGTAGCGGGCTACAATGAGCAGTTCTTC
TRBJ1-5,.,TRBV3-1/TRBV3-2,.,CASSQGGAPIGPQHF,TGTGCCAGCAGCCAAGGGGGGGCTCCAATCGGGCCCCAGCATTTT
TRBJ2-3,.,TRBV20-1,.,CSARGTDTQYF,TGCAGTGCTAGAGGCACAGATACGCAGTATTTT
TRBJ1-3,.,TRBV5-6,once,CASSLEALGGNTIYF,TGTGCCAGCAGCTTGGAGGCCCTTGGGGGAAACACCATATATTTT
TRBJ2-5,.,TRBV5-6,.,CASSLGFSETQYF,TGTGCCAGCAGCTTAGGGTTCTCGGAGACCCAGTACTTC
TRBJ2-1,TRBD2,TRBV19,.,CASSMTLAGLLLSSYNEQFF,TGTGCCAGTAGTATGACCCTAGCGGGCTTACTCTTAAGCTCCTACAATGAGCAGTTCTTC
TRBJ2-3,.,TRBV6-1,.,CASSDGVRLGDTQYF,TGTGCCAGCAGTGATGGAGTACGGCTGGGAGATACGCAGTATTTT
TRBJ2-2,TRBD2,TRBV18,.,CASSPRTSGGSNTGELFF,TGTGCCAGCTCACCCCGGACTAGCGGGGGCTCGAACACCGGGGAGCTGTTTTTT
TRBJ2-1,.,TRBV7-2,once,CASSLVGSFSYNEQFF,TGTGCCAGCAGCTTAGTTGGGAGTTTCTCCTACAATGAGCAGTTCTTC
TRBJ1-5,TRBD1,TRBV7-8,.,CASSLSRTAGGRNQPQHF,TGTGCCAGCAGCTTAAGTCGAACCGCAGGGGGCCGCAATCAGCCCCAGCATTTT